This TCR beta chain was sequenced in a study of T-cell reconstitution after alpha-beta-depleted transplantation in children. The library targeted TCRbeta and was prepared with unique molecular identifiers. Each CDR3 protein gets one entry after TCRdb re-called the PCR reads with MiXCR. In the table there are 500,000 to 750,000 distinct CDR3 sequences, more than 20% of which are singletons. Broader study findings: It was newly produced T cells that mostly accounted for T-cell counts and diversity one year after transplant. The origin of high day-60 TCRbeta diversity in some patients lay in surviving recipient T cells and thymic progenitors. Several hundred rapidly expanded clones from non-depleted graft cells reportedly supplied alpha-beta T cells about two months post-transplant.

As to this clonotype: Its matching antigen is unknown.

The clonotype was recovered from a boy younger than two with Wiskott-Aldrich syndrome, due to receive a stem cell transplant. The sample in question was PBMCs, obtained before TCRalphabeta/CD19-depleted stem cell transplant.

CDR3 residues: CASSVGTMIQETQYF. The CDR3 nucleotides are TGTGCCAGCAGCGTCGGGACTATGATACAAGAGACCCAGTACTTC. The chain links TRBV9 to TRBJ2-5; 7 bases fit TRBD2. The CDR3 is 15 amino acids. With 2 bases clipped from V and 2 bases from J, the junction kept 6 bases outside the gene matches. CDR1 is SGDLS and CDR2 is YYNGEE in the germline V gene.